This passage covers 21 T cell receptor beta chains from one sample sequenced in a study of cytomegalovirus exposure and HLA in healthy donors. Use of 60 Vbeta and 13 Jbeta primers characterized the PCR. The repertoire was sequenced with immunoSEQ multiplex PCR; TCRdb's copy has only in-frame clones and lacks some. In the table there are over 150,000 clones, 73% of which are singletons. Sequenced input: PBMCs. These receptors were obtained from a woman aged 18 to 35 in good health and CMV-seropositive.

The chain has TRBV7-3 and TRBJ2-5; D perhaps matches TRBD2 (6 bases). The CDR3 spans 14 residues. With 7 bases removed from V and 2 bases from J, the gap between germline ends came to 14 bases. Germline CDR1 is SGHTA and CDR2 is FQGTGA. In DNA, the CDR3 is TGTGCCAGCACCCCGACCGGGGGACAAGAGACCCAGTACTTC. It specifies CASTPTGGQETQYF.

The rearrangement links TRBV6-1 to TRBJ2-3; TRBD2 matches 10 bases. Germline loops: CDR1 MNHNS, CDR2 SASEGT. The trim removed 2 bases at V and 4 bases at J, leaving 3 bases unmatched. The CDR3 length is 15 residues. CDR3 bases: TGTGCCAGCAGTGAAAAAGCGGGGGGGCCAGATACGCAGTATTTT. Its translation: CASSEKAGGPDTQYF.

The CDR3 region is CASSGPSNQPQHF. The CDR3 region has the DNA TGTGCCAGCAGCGGGCCTAGCAATCAGCCCCAGCATTTT. The chain couples TRBV7-9 to TRBJ1-5; D call uncertain. With 5 bases removed from V and 0 bases from J, the gap between germline ends came to 5 bases. Germline lookup yields CDR1 SEHNR and CDR2 FQNEAQ (reference sequence). The length of the CDR3 is 13 residues.

The rearrangement uses TRBV19 and TRBJ2-4; possible D gene TRBD1, 6 bases. The CDR3 spans 14 residues. CDR1 and CDR2 from the germline V gene are LNHDA and SQIVND (reference sequence). V lost 9 bases, J lost 0 bases, and 12 bases lay in between. The CDR3 bases are TGTGCCAGCTTGGACAGAGTAGCCAAAAACATTCAGTACTTC. This sequence encodes CASLDRVAKNIQYF. Combining the CDR3 with reference TRBV19 and TRBJ2-4 gives the whole variable domain DGGITQSPKYLFRKEGQNVTLSCEQNLNHDAMYWYRQDPGQGLRLIYYSQIVNDFQKGDIAEGYSVSREKKESFPLTVTSAQKNPTAFYLCASLDRVAKNIQYFGAGTRLSVL.

The rearrangement joins TRBV4-1 to TRBJ2-2; D may be TRBD2 (5 bases). The CDR3 length is 17 residues. V dropped 2 bases and J dropped 6 bases, with 19 bases sitting between them. Germline V gives CDR1 MGHRA, CDR2 YSYEKL. DNA for the CDR3: TGCGCCAGCAGCCAAAACCAGCGAGTTCGGGATTCCGGGGAGCTGTTTTTT. It codes for CASSQNQRVRDSGELFF.

This chain joins TRBV13 and TRBJ2-3; the match to TRBD1 covers 9 bases. The CDR3 extends over 18 amino acids. V gave up 0 bases and J gave up 2 bases; unmatched junction bases: 9. The V gene's germline CDR1 is PRHDT and CDR2 FYEKMQ (reference sequence). The CDR3 nucleotides read TGTGCCAGCAGCTTAGGTTCGGGGACAGGGACTTACACAGATACGCAGTATTTT. Translation gives CASSLGSGTGTYTDTQYF.

This rearrangement joins TRBV10-3 to TRBJ2-2, with D possibly matching TRBD2 (5 bases). This CDR3 has 16 amino acids. The germline V gene has CDR1 ENHRY and CDR2 SYGVKD. The ends were cut back, 4 bases at V and 0 bases at J, with 12 bases in the middle. CDR3 nucleotide sequence: TGTGCCATCAGTGGCAGCGGAGCCGCGAACACCGGGGAGCTGTTTTTT. Amino acid sequence: CAISGSGAANTGELFF.

The sample holds many counts of this clone. The chain links TRBV7-3 to TRBJ2-2; 11 bases line up with TRBD2. The J segment lost 1 base and the V segment lost 4 bases, leaving 17 bases of the junction unmatched. Germline CDR1 SGHTA, CDR2 FQGTGA. The CDR3 runs to 21 residues. CDR3 sequence: CASSSYVIGPGTSGNTGELFF. The CDR3 DNA follows: TGTGCCAGCAGCTCCTATGTCATTGGACCAGGGACTAGCGGGAACACCGGGGAGCTGTTTTTT.

J is TRBJ1-3 and V is TRBV7-9, with 7 bases aligning to TRBD1. The ends lost 2 bases at V and 3 bases at J; junction bases unmatched: 7. The CDR3 consists of 16 residues. The germline V gene has CDR1 SEHNR and CDR2 FQNEAQ (reference sequence). CDR3 amino acids: CASSLWEQGHGNTIYF. The DNA of the CDR3 is TGTGCCAGCAGCTTATGGGAACAGGGGCATGGAAACACCATATATTTT. Full variable domain (rest looked up from reference TRBV7-9 and TRBJ1-3): DTGVSQNPRHKITKRGQNVTFRCDPISEHNRLYWYRQTLGQGPEFLTYFQNEAQLEKSRLLSDRFSAERPKGSFSTLEIQRTEQGDSAMYLCASSLWEQGHGNTIYFGEGSWLTVV.

This chain connects TRBV19 to TRBJ1-5; 8 nucleotides align to TRBD1. Per germline, CDR1 LNHDA and CDR2 SQIVND (reference sequence). Trimming at V came to 7 bases and at J to 0 bases, leaving 17 bases not matched to a gene. This CDR3 contains 19 residues. In DNA, the CDR3 is TGTGCCAGTACTTCCCAATGGGCCCAGGGGGCATATAGCAATCAGCCCCAGCATTTT. Its translation: CASTSQWAQGAYSNQPQHF.

The rearrangement joins TRBV7-6 to TRBJ1-1; weak D call: TRBD1 (6 bases). Trimming stripped 1 base from V and 0 bases from J, with 18 bases between. Per germline, CDR1 SGHVS and CDR2 FNYEAQ. CDR3 length equals 18 residues. The CDR3 sequence: CASSLEKGVKGMNTEAFF. CDR3 DNA: TGTGCCAGCAGCTTAGAAAAGGGGGTCAAGGGGATGAACACTGAAGCTTTCTTT.

V usage is TRBV5-6 and J usage is TRBJ2-3; 8 bases map to TRBD2. There are 15 residues in the CDR3. Germline V gene sequence: CDR1 SGHDT, CDR2 YYEEEE. V lost 2 bases, J lost 4 bases, and 6 bases stayed unmatched. CDR3 in DNA: TGTGCCAGCAGCTTTGGCGGGGGGAGGGCAGATACGCAGTATTTT. This codes for CASSFGGGRADTQYF. Full variable domain (rest looked up from reference TRBV5-6 and TRBJ2-3): DAGVTQSPTHLIKTRGQQVTLRCSPKSGHDTVSWYQQALGQGPQFIFQYYEEEERQRGNFPDRFSGHQFPNYSSELNVNALLLGDSALYLCASSFGGGRADTQYFGPGTRLTVL.

This clone has only one observation. This chain connects TRBV19 to TRBJ1-4, with 8 positions matching TRBD1. The CDR3 contains 16 residues. Germline V gene lookup returns CDR1 LNHDA and CDR2 SQIVND (reference sequence). Trimming cost V 5 bases and J 0 bases; bases outside gene matches: 5. CDR3 DNA sequence: TGTGCCAGTAGTCAGGGACAGGCTGCAACTAATGAAAAACTGTTTTTT. This codes for CASSQGQAATNEKLFF.

The chain carries TRBV25-1 and TRBJ1-4; the D is unclear. The V and J ends lost 5 bases and 2 bases respectively, with 12 bases between them. The CDR3 extends over 15 amino acids. Per germline, CDR1 MGHDK and CDR2 SYGVNS. The CDR3 DNA sequence: TGTGCCAGCAGTCCAACAGTTCTGACTAATGAAAAACTGTTTTTT. Amino acids: CASSPTVLTNEKLFF.

The chain couples TRBV2 to TRBJ1-6, with a weak D call TRBD1 (6 bases). Germline V gene sequence: CDR1 SNHLY, CDR2 FYNNEI. V was clipped by 5 bases and J by 3 bases, with 8 bases between them. CDR3 length: 14 amino acids. The chain's CDR3 is CASSMTGYNSPLHF. As DNA, the CDR3 is TGTGCCAGCAGTATGACAGGCTATAATTCACCCCTCCACTTT.

This clone was counted a few times. This rearrangement joins TRBV2 to TRBJ2-3; TRBD2 matches 9 bases. Unmatched junction bases numbered 5, after V lost 3 bases and J lost 4 bases. Germline assignment: CDR1 SNHLY and CDR2 FYNNEI. The CDR3 contains 15 residues. The CDR3 DNA reads TGTGCCAGCAGTGACACAGGCGGGGGGGCAGATACGCAGTATTTT. This encodes CASSDTGGGADTQYF.

The chain has TRBV12-5 and TRBJ1-1; no clear D. The CDR3 has 15 amino acids. Trimming took off 2 bases at V and 7 bases at J, with 17 bases between the two ends. Germline assignment: CDR1 LGHNT and CDR2 FRNRAP. CDR3 region: CASGLTSGLFGEAFF. CDR3 DNA sequence: TGTGCTAGTGGTTTGACTTCAGGATTGTTTGGTGAAGCTTTCTTT.

A few counts support this clone. This rearrangement joins TRBV7-8 to TRBJ2-5, with a possible D match to TRBD1 (5 bases). This CDR3 is built from 14 residues. From germline, CDR1 is SGHVS and CDR2 FQNEAQ. V lost 4 bases and J 5 bases, leaving 14 bases between the germline ends. This CDR3 reads CASSSMDNRETQYF. CDR3 DNA: TGTGCCAGCAGCTCCATGGACAATCGGGAGACCCAGTACTTC.

This chain uses TRBV13 with TRBJ1-2; 9 nucleotides agree with TRBD1. Unmatched junction bases numbered 8, after V lost 5 bases and J lost 4 bases. In germline, CDR1 is PRHDT, CDR2 FYEKMQ (reference sequence). The CDR3 runs to 15 residues. The CDR3 loop is CASSTQGQGFYGYTF. CDR3 nucleotides: TGTGCCAGCAGCACCCAGGGACAGGGATTCTATGGCTACACCTTC.

This clone was detected only once. The chain couples TRBV2 to TRBJ1-6, with D possibly TRBD1 on 5 matching bases. The CDR3 runs 15 residues. V was pared by 3 bases and J by 0 bases, with 6 bases between. The V gene's germline CDR1 is SNHLY and CDR2 FYNNEI. CDR3 nucleotide sequence: TGTGCCAGCAGTGAGGGGGGCTCCTATAATTCACCCCTCCACTTT. Amino acids: CASSEGGSYNSPLHF.

CDR3 in amino acids: CAWGGGAEAFF. CDR3 bases: TGTGCCTGGGGAGGGGGCGCGGAAGCTTTCTTT. This rearrangement joins TRBV30 to TRBJ1-1; 7 bases fit TRBD1. From germline, CDR1 is GTSNPN and CDR2 SVGIG (reference sequence). V lost 5 bases to trimming and J lost 8 bases; unmatched junction nucleotides: 5. The CDR3 sequence is 11 residues long.